This T cell receptor (beta chain) was documented in a study of patients and donors after allogeneic stem cell transplantation. The germline V gene has CDR1 SGHVS and CDR2 FQNEAQ. V was shortened by 5 bases and J by 10 bases, with 12 bases between the two germline ends. This CDR3 comprises 12 residues. Using its own MiXCR run on the RT-PCR reads, TCRdb lists one record per CDR3 protein. The data contain approximately 160,000 distinct CDR3 sequences, approximately 25% of them singletons. The TCR originated in a human donor who was either an allogeneic HSCT recipient or a stem cell or donor lymphocyte infusion donor (not recorded which). It is not recorded whose cells these are; they may come from a transplant donor. V gene TRBV7-8 combines with J gene TRBJ2-1; D is unresolved. The sequencing sample was made of blood, either unsorted or a sorted T cell fraction (not recorded which). The CDR3 sequence is CASSQPDIEQFF. The CDR3, as DNA: TGTGCCAGCAGCCAACCTGACATCGAGCAGTTCTTC.